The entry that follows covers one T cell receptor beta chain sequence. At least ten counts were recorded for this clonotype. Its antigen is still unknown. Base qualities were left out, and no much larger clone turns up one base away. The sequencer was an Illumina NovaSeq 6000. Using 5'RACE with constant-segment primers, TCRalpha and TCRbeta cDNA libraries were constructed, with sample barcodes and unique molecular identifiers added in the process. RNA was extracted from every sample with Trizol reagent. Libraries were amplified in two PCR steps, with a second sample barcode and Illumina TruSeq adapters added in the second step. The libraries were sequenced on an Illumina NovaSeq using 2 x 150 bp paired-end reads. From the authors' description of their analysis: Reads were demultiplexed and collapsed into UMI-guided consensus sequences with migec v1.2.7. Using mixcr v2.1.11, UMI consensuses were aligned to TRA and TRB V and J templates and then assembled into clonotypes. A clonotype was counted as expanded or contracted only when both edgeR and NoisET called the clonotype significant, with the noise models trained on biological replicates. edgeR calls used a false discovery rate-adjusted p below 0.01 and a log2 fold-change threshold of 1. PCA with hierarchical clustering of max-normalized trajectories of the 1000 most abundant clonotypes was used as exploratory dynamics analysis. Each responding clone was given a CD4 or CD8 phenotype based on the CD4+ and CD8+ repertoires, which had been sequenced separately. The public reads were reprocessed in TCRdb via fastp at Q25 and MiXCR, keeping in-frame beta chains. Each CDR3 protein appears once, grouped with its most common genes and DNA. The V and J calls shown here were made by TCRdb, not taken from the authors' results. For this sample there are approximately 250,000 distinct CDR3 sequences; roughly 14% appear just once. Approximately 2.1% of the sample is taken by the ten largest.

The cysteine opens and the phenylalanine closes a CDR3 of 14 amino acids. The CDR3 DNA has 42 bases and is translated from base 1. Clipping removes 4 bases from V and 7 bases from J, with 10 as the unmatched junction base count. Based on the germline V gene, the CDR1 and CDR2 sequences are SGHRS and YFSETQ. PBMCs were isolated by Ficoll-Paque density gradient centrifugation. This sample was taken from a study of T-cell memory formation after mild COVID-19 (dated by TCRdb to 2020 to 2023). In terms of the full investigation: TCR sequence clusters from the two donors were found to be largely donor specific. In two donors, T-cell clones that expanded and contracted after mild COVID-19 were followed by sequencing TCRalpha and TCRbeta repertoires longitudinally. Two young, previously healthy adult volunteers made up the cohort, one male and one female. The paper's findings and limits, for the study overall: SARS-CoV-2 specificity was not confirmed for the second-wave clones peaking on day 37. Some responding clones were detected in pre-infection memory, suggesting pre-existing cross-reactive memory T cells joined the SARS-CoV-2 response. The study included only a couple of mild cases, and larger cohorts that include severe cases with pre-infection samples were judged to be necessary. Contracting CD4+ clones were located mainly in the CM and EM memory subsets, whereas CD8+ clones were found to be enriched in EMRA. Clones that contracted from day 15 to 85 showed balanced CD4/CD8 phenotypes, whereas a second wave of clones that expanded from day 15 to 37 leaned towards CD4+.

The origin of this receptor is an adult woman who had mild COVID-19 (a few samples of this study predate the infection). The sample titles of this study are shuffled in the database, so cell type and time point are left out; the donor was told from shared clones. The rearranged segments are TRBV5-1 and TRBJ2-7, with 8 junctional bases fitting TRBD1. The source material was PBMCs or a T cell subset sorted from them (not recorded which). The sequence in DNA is TGCGCCAGCAGCCCGGGACAGGCTGTGGGGGAGCAGTACTTC. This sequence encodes CASSPGQAVGEQYF. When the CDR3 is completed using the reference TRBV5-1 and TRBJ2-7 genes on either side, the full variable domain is KAGVTQTPRYLIKTRGQQVTLSCSPISGHRSVSWYQQTPGQGLQFLFEYFSETQRNKGNFPGRFSGRQFSNSRSEMNVSTLELGDSALYLCASSPGQAVGEQYFGPGTRLTVT.